This TCR beta chain was recovered during a study of blood T cell repertoires in COVID-19. Study-level information: The origin of the acute and convalescent COVID-19 samples was the United States, Italy and Spain. The analysed material was cDNA or gDNA that came from T cells, B-cell-depleted T cells, or PBMCs.

Germline V lookup: CDR1 MGHRA, CDR2 YSYEKL. Trimming removed 1 base at V and 9 bases at J, with 12 bases between. This CDR3 contains 13 residues. Researchers sorted participants into cohorts using their self-reported clinical history. Donors in Cohort 3 counted as recovered after two negative PCRs, clearance, or symptom resolution. This clone was picked up one time. The table came from immunoSEQ multiplex PCR; TCRdb's copy has only in-frame clones and leaves some out. This sample yields over 150,000 clones, of which around 82% are seen a single time; roughly 7% belongs to the top ten. V gene TRBV4-1 combines with J gene TRBJ1-1, with a tentative D call TRBD1 (6 bases). The material sequenced was PBMCs or T cells enriched from blood (not recorded which). This receptor was obtained from a man between 35 and 55 years old who had recovered from COVID-19. DNA for the CDR3: TGCGCCAGCAGCCAAGGCACAGGGTTAAAAGCTTTCTTT. Its protein is CASSQGTGLKAFF.